This TCR beta chain appears in the sequencing data of a study of shared clonotypes between healthy human individuals. TCRdb's copy holds only in-frame clones and misses some; the assay was immunoSEQ multiplex PCR. In the table there are some 1.4 million clones, around 95% of which are singletons. V lost 7 bases and J lost 2, with 11 bases in between. Germline V gives CDR1 MNHNS, CDR2 SASEGT. The CDR3 has 13 amino acids. This clone appeared a single time. The receptor was derived from a man aged 25-45 years in good health. This chain connects TRBV6-1 to TRBJ1-2; D not resolved. Sequencing was done on a sample of naive CD4+ T cells sorted from blood. Subset defined: CD45RA+ positively selected. The CDR3 sequence is CASIIESNYGYTF. The CDR3 DNA reads TGTGCCAGCATTATTGAAAGCAACTATGGCTACACCTTC.